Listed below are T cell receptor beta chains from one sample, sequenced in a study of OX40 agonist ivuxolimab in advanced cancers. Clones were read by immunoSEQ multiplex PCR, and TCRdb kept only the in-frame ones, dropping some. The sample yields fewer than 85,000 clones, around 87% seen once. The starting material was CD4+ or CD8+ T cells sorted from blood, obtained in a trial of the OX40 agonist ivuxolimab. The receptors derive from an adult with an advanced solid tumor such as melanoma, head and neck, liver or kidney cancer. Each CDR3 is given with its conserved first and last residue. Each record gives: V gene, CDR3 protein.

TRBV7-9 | CASSLGRATRINSPLHF
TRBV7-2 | CASSFGAAYNEQFF
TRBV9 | CASSVAGGRAGETQYF
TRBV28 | CASSSPLSAGDNEQFF
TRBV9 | CASSEILAGEDTQYF
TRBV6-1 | CASNSRVYTGELFF
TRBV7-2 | CASSLVLAGGLYF
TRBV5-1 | CASSLVSGASTDTQYF
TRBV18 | CASSPEQGLSPYSNQPQHF
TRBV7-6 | CASSLASVDTQYF
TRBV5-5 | CASSLQEGNQPQHF
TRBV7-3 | CASSLGDRGDTQYF
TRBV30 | CAWSEGQSPLHF
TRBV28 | CASSLRQGMNSPLHF
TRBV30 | CAWSVEVGRGRPEAFF
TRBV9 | CASSVEGYRANTEAFF
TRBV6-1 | CASSWTGGIDQPQHF
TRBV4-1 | CASSQGQGSTDTQYF
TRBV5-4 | CASSFTGGEETQYF
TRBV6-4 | CASSEGAWGTGELFF
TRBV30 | CAWTGQRYTEAFF
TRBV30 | CAWSGGPQGSAGNTIYF
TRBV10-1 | CASSDPLGETQYF
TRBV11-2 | CASSWRQIGLSTDTQYF
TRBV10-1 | CASSDWGRFNYGYTF
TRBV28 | CASSFFSRSDEQYF
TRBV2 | CAGARDRDSYEQYF
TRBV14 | CASSPQLGQGGTEAFF
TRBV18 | CASSRQEAETQYF
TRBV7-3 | CASSLKQGFGELFF
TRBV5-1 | CASSSGQGGTDTQYF
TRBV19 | CATRWGASSGANVLTF
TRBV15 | CATSQGLGEQFF
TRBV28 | CASSLTRYEQYF
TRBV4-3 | CASSQYSPRVGANVLTF
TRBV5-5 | CASSFWTYEQYF
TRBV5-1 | CASSFGQSEKLFF
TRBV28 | CASIADTEAFF
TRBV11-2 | CASSLSGYGYTF
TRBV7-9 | CASSASGSQDTQYF
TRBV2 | CASSGEGRGYGYTF
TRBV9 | CASSVATGGYADTQYF
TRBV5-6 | CASSLSGQGVQETQYF
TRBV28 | CASSLSGLAGMGNTQYF
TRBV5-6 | CASTLVDRGSSYEQYF
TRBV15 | CATSRDYWMSYGYTF
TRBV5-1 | CASSLGQGATDTQYF
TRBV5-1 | CASSFGSANEQYF
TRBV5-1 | CASSQMGVPGNTIYF
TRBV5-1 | CASSLERGTDTQYF
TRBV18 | CASSPQLAGNEKLFF
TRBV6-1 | CASLDYGYNEQFF
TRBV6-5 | CASRRQGQETQYF
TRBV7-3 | CASTPGFGANVLTF
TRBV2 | CASSGQSTSGNTIYF
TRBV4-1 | CASNFATTNEKLFF